The clone carrying this T cell receptor beta chain was recorded at least ten times. Its antigen remains unidentified. Losses at the gene ends were 9 bases for V and 7 bases for J; bases not matched to a gene: 3. The CDR3 runs to 13 residues. CDR1 is LNHNV, CDR2 YYDKDF, per germline (reference sequence). These data originate in a study of identical twins. Template switching added a universal primer site; cDNA carried unique molecular identifiers. A single record per CDR3 protein comes from TCRdb applying MiXCR to the 5' RACE reads. This sample has approximately 690,000 distinct CDR3 sequences, with around 6% found just once. Findings and limits, study-wide: An excess of low generation probability was shown by twin-shared out-of-frame alpha sequences. Twins showed weaker excess sharing in their beta out-of-frame sequences.

The chain employs TRBV15 and TRBJ2-1; 13 bases map to TRBD2. Sequencing used naive T cells sorted from blood. This TCR came from a man aged 18 to 30 in good health. Here the CDR3 DNA reads TGTGCCACGGGACTAGCGGGATTTAATGAGCAGTTCTTC. Its translation is CATGLAGFNEQFF. The full variable domain, in which reference TRBV15 and TRBJ2-1 provide the parts outside the CDR3, is DAMVIQNPRYQVTQFGKPVTLSCSQTLNHNVMYWYQQKSSQAPKLLFHYYDKDFNNEADTPDNFQSRRPNTSFCFLDIRSPGLGDTAMYLCATGLAGFNEQFFGPGTRLTVL.